What follows are 23 T cell receptor beta chains derived from one specimen sequenced in a study of neurological immune-mediated disorders. TCRdb re-analysed the 5' RACE reads in MiXCR, keeping a single row per CDR3 protein. The sample shows 60,000 to 85,000 distinct CDR3 sequences, 5.2% of them seen only once. Material: PBMCs. The origin of the receptors is a man aged 18-30 years with multiple sclerosis.

The sample holds many counts of this clonotype. The chain joins TRBV7-2 to TRBJ1-1, with TRBD1 as a possible D gene (5 bases). Germline CDR1 SGHTA, CDR2 FQGNSA. The CDR3 has 15 residues. V gave up 5 bases and J gave up 6 bases, with 19 bases separating them. The CDR3: CASSLSTAVGSEAFF. For the CDR3, the DNA is TGTGCCAGCAGCCTGTCGACAGCCGTTGGGTCTGAAGCTTTCTTT.

This clonotype was counted ten times or more. The J gene is TRBJ1-5, the V gene TRBV5-5, with 9 positions matching TRBD1. The CDR3 has 15 amino acids. Germline trimming cut 3 bases from V and 1 base from J; bases unmatched to any gene: 2. Looked up from germline, CDR1 is SGHKS and CDR2 is YYEKEE (reference sequence). Here the CDR3 reads CASSSGTGSNQPQHF. The CDR3 nucleotides read TGTGCCAGCAGCTCAGGGACAGGGAGCAATCAGCCCCAGCATTTT.

The sample holds many counts of this clonotype. The chain couples TRBV5-1 to TRBJ2-3; possibly TRBD2 for D (5 bases). Germline loops: CDR1 SGHRS, CDR2 YFSETQ. The V gene lost 1 base and the J gene lost 0 bases, with 6 bases spanning the gap. The CDR3 runs to 14 residues. CDR3 protein: CASSLTGSTDTQYF. The CDR3, as DNA: TGCGCCAGCAGCTTGACGGGGAGCACAGATACGCAGTATTTT.

This clonotype was observed many times. V usage is TRBV4-1 and J usage is TRBJ1-2; 8 nucleotides agree with TRBD1. This CDR3 has 16 residues. Trimming at V came to 3 bases and at J to 1 base, leaving 7 bases not matched to a gene. Germline CDR1 MGHRA, CDR2 YSYEKL. The chain's CDR3 is CASSQRPGGGNYGYTF. For the CDR3, the DNA is TGCGCCAGCAGCCAGCGACCAGGGGGCGGTAACTATGGCTACACCTTC.

This clonotype has more than one count but fewer than ten. J is TRBJ2-3 and V is TRBV30; 8 bases are shared with TRBD1. Looked up from germline, CDR1 is GTSNPN and CDR2 is SVGIG (reference sequence). CDR3 size: 13 residues. J was trimmed by 5 bases and V by 6 bases; bases with no gene match: 7. CDR3 residues: CACNQGARDTQYF. The CDR3 nucleotides read TGTGCCTGTAATCAGGGGGCCAGAGATACGCAGTATTTT. Using reference TRBV30 and TRBJ2-3 for the parts outside the CDR3, the full variable domain is SQTIHQWPATLVQPVGSPLSLECTVEGTSNPNLYWYRQAAGRGLQLLFYSVGIGQISSEVPQNLSASRPQDRQFILSSKKLLLSDSGFYLCACNQGARDTQYFGPGTRLTVL.

This clonotype was seen only a few times. A read error may be the cause here, since a much bigger clone is one base away. The chain employs TRBV5-1 and TRBJ2-6, with 7 bases lining up with TRBD1. The CDR3 totals 17 residues. Looked up from germline, CDR1 is SGHRS and CDR2 is YFSETQ. CDR3 sequence: CASSGRQGSAGAKVLTF. In DNA, the CDR3 is TGCGCCAGCAGCGGCCGACAGGGTTCCGCTGGGGCCAAAGTCCTGACTTTC.

Ten or more counts support this clonotype. The J gene is TRBJ2-1, the V gene TRBV27; D is unclear. Germline V gives CDR1 MNHEY, CDR2 SMNVEV (reference sequence). The V end was cut by 5 bases, the J end by 9 bases, with 11 bases between. CDR3 length: 12 residues. The chain's CDR3 is CASSPPNGEQFF. The CDR3 nucleotides are TGTGCCAGCAGTCCTCCTAACGGTGAGCAGTTCTTC.

This clonotype was seen at least ten times. V gene TRBV27 combines with J gene TRBJ2-7, with 9 bases fitting TRBD1. This CDR3 contains 15 residues. The germline V gene has CDR1 MNHEY and CDR2 SMNVEV (reference sequence). V was pared by 6 bases and J by 3 bases, with 9 bases of the junction left unmatched. CDR3 amino acids: CASSFTGGSVYEQYF. In DNA form, the CDR3 reads TGTGCCAGCAGCTTTACAGGGGGCTCGGTCTACGAGCAGTACTTC.

This clonotype was recorded at least ten times. J is TRBJ1-5 and V is TRBV7-2; TRBD1 might be the D (6 bases). V lost 3 bases and J 6 bases, leaving 15 bases between the germline ends. The germline CDR1 and CDR2 sequences are SGHTA and FQGNSA. The CDR3 sequence is 15 residues long. The CDR3, as DNA: TGTGCCAGCAGCTTCGGAAGCGCACAGGGTCAGCCCCAGCATTTT. This gives the protein CASSFGSAQGQPQHF. The full variable domain, in which reference TRBV7-2 and TRBJ1-5 provide the parts outside the CDR3, is GAGVSQSPSNKVTEKGKDVELRCDPISGHTALYWYRQSLGQGLEFLIYFQGNSAPDKSGLPSDRFSAERTGGSVSTLTIQRTQQEDSAVYLCASSFGSAQGQPQHFGDGTRLSIL.

This clonotype was recorded many times. The rearrangement joins TRBV12-3 or TRBV12-4 to TRBJ2-1; 7 nucleotides match TRBD1. With V trimmed by 1 base and J by 1 base, 4 bases remained unmatched. There are 16 residues in the CDR3. The CDR3 reads CASSLGRQGSYNEQFF. The DNA of the CDR3 is TGTGCCAGCAGTTTAGGCCGACAGGGTTCCTACAATGAGCAGTTCTTC.

In this sample, this clonotype turned up many times. The genes are TRBV3-1 and TRBJ2-2, with D perhaps matching TRBD2 (5 bases). V was pared by 1 base and J by 13 bases, with 10 bases between. The CDR3 spans 12 residues. The germline gives CDR1 LGHDT, CDR2 YNNKEL (reference sequence). The CDR3 DNA reads TGTGCCAGCAGCCAAGCCGAGCGGCGGCTGTTTTTT. This gives the protein CASSQAERRLFF.

This clonotype was picked up many times. V is TRBV5-1 and J is TRBJ2-1, with D possibly matching TRBD1 (6 bases). The germline CDR1 and CDR2 sequences are SGHRS and YFSETQ. V lost 1 base and J 5 bases, leaving 13 bases between the germline ends. CDR3 length equals 15 residues. The CDR3 reads CASSLSQGRNNEQFF. The CDR3 DNA reads as TGCGCCAGCAGCTTGTCTCAGGGGCGTAACAATGAGCAGTTCTTC.

This clonotype was detected many times. The J gene is TRBJ2-1, the V gene TRBV20-1, with 7 bases identical to TRBD2. Germline lookup yields CDR1 DFQATT and CDR2 SNEGSKA (reference sequence). With V trimmed by 4 bases and J by 5 bases, 8 bases remained unmatched. The CDR3 sequence is 14 residues long. The CDR3 region has the DNA TGCAGTGCTAAGCCTAGCGGCCTAAACAATGAGCAGTTCTTC. It encodes CSAKPSGLNNEQFF.

This clonotype was observed at least ten times. A junction boundary mismatches the germline segment, possibly from a read error. This sequence joins TRBV29-1 and TRBJ1-5; 7 bases map to TRBD1. The germline V gene encodes CDR1 SQVTM and CDR2 ANQGSEA. This CDR3 has 14 amino acids. CDR3 sequence reads: CSVLQGGGNQPQNF. The CDR3 DNA reads as TGCAGCGTTTTACAGGGAGGGGGCAATCAGCCCCAGAATTTT.

This clonotype was seen ten or more times. The gene calls are TRBV3-1 and TRBJ1-1, with D hard to call. CDR3 length: 13 residues. The V end lost 4 bases, the J end lost 0 bases, and 6 bases lay between the germline ends. Germline-derived CDR1 and CDR2 are LGHDT and YNNKEL (reference sequence). CDR3 in amino acids: CASSLRLNTEAFF. In DNA, the CDR3 is TGTGCCAGCAGCCTGCGTTTGAACACTGAAGCTTTCTTT.

This clonotype was seen at least ten times. The chain is built from TRBV7-2 and TRBJ1-5, with 8 bases aligning to TRBD1. Germline-derived CDR1 and CDR2 are SGHTA and FQGNSA. V shed 5 bases, J shed 1 base, and the junction held 4 bases outside the gene matches. This CDR3 contains 15 residues. This chain's CDR3 is CASSPRTGSNQPQHF. The CDR3 DNA reads TGTGCCAGCAGCCCCCGGACAGGGAGCAATCAGCCCCAGCATTTT.

The sample holds many counts of this clonotype. The rearrangement joins TRBV7-2 to TRBJ1-2; TRBD1 matches at 11 bases. The V and J ends lost 4 bases and 8 bases, in that order; junction bases with no gene match: 6. CDR3 length: 14 residues. Per germline, CDR1 SGHTA and CDR2 FQGNSA. CDR3 DNA: TGTGCCAGCAGCTCAGGACAGGGGGCGTACGGCTACACCTTC. It specifies CASSSGQGAYGYTF.

There are many counts of this clonotype. The chain combines TRBV7-7 with TRBJ2-5; 7 bases are shared with TRBD1. This CDR3 contains 15 residues. Germline trimming cut 5 bases from V and 4 bases from J; bases unmatched to any gene: 10. The germline V gene encodes CDR1 SSHAT and CDR2 FNYEAQ (reference sequence). CDR3 coding DNA: TGTGCCAGCAGCGCCAAGACAGGGCTGGGAGAGACCCAGTACTTC. Protein product: CASSAKTGLGETQYF.

About this clonotype: Possible read error: a much larger clone is one base away. This sequence joins TRBV12-3 or TRBV12-4 and TRBJ2-3; 10 bases agree with TRBD2. This CDR3 is built from 16 residues. V lost 10 bases to trimming and J lost 2 bases; unmatched junction nucleotides: 12. DNA of the CDR3: TGTGCCACCCGGCTAGCGGGAGCGAAACACACAGATACGCAGTATTTT. Translated, it gives CATRLAGAKHTDTQYF.

This clonotype was seen repeatedly, ten times or more. V and J are TRBV5-1 and TRBJ1-2; D call uncertain. Trimming took off 3 bases at V and 4 bases at J, with 13 bases between the two ends. The CDR3 contains 14 residues. Germline V gene sequence: CDR1 SGHRS, CDR2 YFSETQ. The CDR3 nucleotides are TGCGCCAGCAGCTCCGGTGATCGTTCCTATGGCTACACCTTC. The encoded protein is CASSSGDRSYGYTF.

Many counts were recorded for this clonotype. The rearrangement links TRBV7-2 to TRBJ2-7, with D possibly matching TRBD2 (6 bases). The CDR3 consists of 15 residues. Germline loops: CDR1 SGHTA, CDR2 FQGNSA. V lost 0 bases and J lost 2, with 11 bases in between. As DNA, the CDR3 is TGTGCCAGCAGCTTAGCCGGTGGAGGGACCTACGAGCAGTACTTC. Translated: CASSLAGGGTYEQYF.

At least ten counts were recorded for this clonotype. This chain uses TRBV10-3 with TRBJ1-1; 9 bases agree with TRBD1. The junction had 10 bases not matched to a gene; V was cut back by 4 bases and J by 4 bases. Germline values: CDR1 ENHRY, CDR2 SYGVKD. The CDR3 contains 16 residues. The CDR3 region is CAISGGTGKGRTEAFF. CDR3 nucleotide sequence: TGTGCCATCAGTGGCGGGACAGGGAAAGGGCGCACTGAAGCTTTCTTT.

This clonotype was seen only a few times. In this CDR3 the conserved last residue, phenylalanine or tryptophan, is missing, so a read error is likely. The rearrangement joins TRBV19 to TRBJ1-2; D perhaps matches TRBD1 (6 bases). Trimming pared 6 bases from V and 1 base from J, leaving 12 bases between. This CDR3 is built from 14 residues. The germline V gene encodes CDR1 LNHDA and CDR2 SQIVND (reference sequence). The CDR3 protein is CASSLTGINYGYTN. In DNA, the CDR3 is TGTGCCAGTAGCCTAACAGGGATTAACTATGGCTACACCAAC.